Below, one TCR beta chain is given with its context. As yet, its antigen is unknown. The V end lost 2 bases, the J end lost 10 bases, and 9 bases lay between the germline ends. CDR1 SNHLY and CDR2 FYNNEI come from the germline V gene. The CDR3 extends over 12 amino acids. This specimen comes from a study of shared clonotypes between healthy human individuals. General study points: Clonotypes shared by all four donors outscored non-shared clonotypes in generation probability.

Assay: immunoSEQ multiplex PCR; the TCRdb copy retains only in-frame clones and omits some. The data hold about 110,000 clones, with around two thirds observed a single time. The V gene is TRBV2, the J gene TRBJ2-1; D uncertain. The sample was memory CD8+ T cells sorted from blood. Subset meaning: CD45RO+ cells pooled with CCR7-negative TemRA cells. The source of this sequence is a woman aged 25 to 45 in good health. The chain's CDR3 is CASSEILREQFF. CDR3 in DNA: TGTGCCAGCAGTGAAATTCTGCGGGAGCAGTTCTTC.